The next 21 T cell receptor beta chains were all read from a single sample in a study of T cell repertoires in cytomegalovirus infection. TCRdb reprocessed the reads with MiXCR, giving one entry per CDR3 protein. The table lists roughly 920,000 distinct CDR3 sequences, around 30% of them singletons. Antigen specificity for these receptors is unknown. Sequences were derived from cultured CD8+ T cells from PBMCs, sampled from culture after CMV antigen stimulation. All receptors derive from a human donor in good health (CMV status not recorded). Some clones in this sample may be carry-over from other donors' samples.

This clonotype was recorded at least ten times. V is TRBV7-8 and J is TRBJ2-6; 7 nucleotides align to TRBD2. The CDR3 sequence is 18 residues long. J gave up 1 base and V 5 bases, and 11 bases lay outside the gene matches. Germline loops: CDR1 SGHVS, CDR2 FQNEAQ. DNA of the CDR3: TGTGCCAGCAGCCCACATTGGGGGGGGGGATCTGGGGCCAACGTCCTGACTTTC. Translating it yields CASSPHWGGGSGANVLTF.

The table lists this clonotype with many counts. The chain recombines TRBV7-9 with TRBJ1-5; D not resolved. The germline V and J ends were trimmed by 3 bases and 7 bases, with 7 bases remaining between them. The CDR3 contains 12 residues. Germline V gene data show CDR1 as SEHNR and CDR2 as FQNEAQ (reference sequence). CDR3 coding DNA: TGTGCCAGCAGCTTTGAGCGGCAGCCCCAGCATTTT. Translation gives CASSFERQPQHF.

The chain employs TRBV7-9 and TRBJ2-7; TRBD2 is a possible D gene (5 bases). The CDR3 loop spans 14 amino acids. V was pared by 3 bases and J by 1 base, with 10 bases between. Germline CDR1 reads SEHNR; CDR2 reads FQNEAQ (reference sequence). In DNA form, the CDR3 reads TGTGCCAGCAGCTTCGGGGTAAGATCCTACGAGCAGTACGTC. As protein: CASSFGVRSYEQYV.

This clonotype was detected only a few times. V gene TRBV7-6 combines with J gene TRBJ1-1; 7 nucleotides match TRBD1. Unmatched junction bases numbered 5, after V lost 5 bases and J lost 2 bases. Looked up from germline, CDR1 is SGHVS and CDR2 is FNYEAQ. CDR3 length: 14 residues. CDR3 DNA sequence: TGTGCCAGCAGCCCGCGGGACAGCAACACTGAAGCTTTCTTT. Translated: CASSPRDSNTEAFF. The variable domain in full, completed from reference TRBV7-6 and TRBJ1-1, reads GAGVSQSPRYKVTKRGQDVALRCDPISGHVSLYWYRQALGQGPEFLTYFNYEAQQDKSGLPNDRFSAERPEGSISTLTIQRTEQRDSAMYRCASSPRDSNTEAFFGQGTRLTVV.

Many counts were recorded for this clonotype. The chain employs TRBV7-8 and TRBJ2-7; possible D gene TRBD1, 6 bases. V lost 5 bases and J 3 bases, leaving 14 bases between the germline ends. Germline V gene sequence: CDR1 SGHVS, CDR2 FQNEAQ. The CDR3 totals 14 residues. CDR3 protein: CASSPRQASYEQYV. CDR3 DNA sequence: TGTGCCAGCAGCCCTAGACAGGCCAGCTACGAGCAGTACGTC.

The chain uses TRBV7-9 and TRBJ2-7, with D possibly matching TRBD1 (5 bases). The CDR3 is made up of 14 amino acids. Germline-derived CDR1 and CDR2 are SEHNR and FQNEAQ (reference sequence). V was trimmed by 2 bases and J by 7 bases, leaving 15 bases between them. CDR3 loop: CASSLYGHQPEQYF. The DNA for the CDR3 is TGTGCCAGCAGCTTATACGGACACCAGCCGGAGCAGTACTTC.

This clonotype was detected a few times. J is TRBJ1-5 and V is TRBV2, with a weak D call TRBD1 (6 bases). The V end was cut by 9 bases, the J end by 5 bases, with 14 bases between. This CDR3 region has 13 residues. Germline values: CDR1 SNHLY, CDR2 FYNNEI. The CDR3 sequence is CARGNRADQPQHF. For the CDR3, the DNA is TGTGCCAGGGGGAACAGGGCGGATCAGCCCCAGCATTTT.

The chain employs TRBV7-2 and TRBJ2-1; the match to TRBD2 covers 10 bases. This CDR3 region has 16 residues. Germline V gene sequence: CDR1 SGHTA, CDR2 FQGNSA. With 3 bases clipped from V and 9 bases from J, the junction kept 11 bases outside the gene matches. The DNA of the CDR3 is TGTGCCAGCAGCTTCCCCTCAGCGGGGGGGCTTAGTGAGCAGTTCTTC. Protein: CASSFPSAGGLSEQFF.

There are a few counts of this clonotype. The chain has TRBV11-1 and TRBJ1-2; D unresolved. The germline V gene encodes CDR1 SGHAT and CDR2 FQDESV (reference sequence). Deletions cut 7 bases from V and 2 bases from J, with 14 bases between. The CDR3 consists of 14 residues. DNA of the CDR3: TGTGCCAGCACTAATGTTGGAGGGAACTATGGCTACACCTTC. Amino acid sequence: CASTNVGGNYGYTF.

The chain joins TRBV2 to TRBJ2-3; the D gene is possibly TRBD1 (5 bases). V lost 11 bases and J 7 bases, leaving 16 bases between the germline ends. Germline assignment: CDR1 SNHLY and CDR2 FYNNEI. The CDR3 runs 12 residues. CDR3 sequence (DNA): TGTGCCTTGACAGCTTTTACAAATACGCAGTATTTT. Protein: CALTAFTNTQYF.

As for this clonotype: A read error may be the cause here, since a much bigger clone is one base away. This CDR3 reads CANSFQFEAFF. The CDR3 DNA is TGTGCCAACAGTTTTCAGTTTGAAGCTTTCTTT. The V call is TRBV12-3 or TRBV12-4, the J call TRBJ1-1; D gene uncertain. The CDR3 consists of 11 residues.

This clonotype occurred a few times. The chain couples TRBV29-1 to TRBJ1-1; D gene uncertain. The V gene's germline CDR1 is SQVTM and CDR2 ANQGSEA. This CDR3 is 11 amino acids long. V was clipped by 6 bases and J by 1 base, with 6 bases between them. The CDR3 sequence: CSVQTNTEAFF. In DNA, the CDR3 is TGCAGCGTCCAGACGAACACTGAAGCTTTCTTT. The full variable domain, completed using reference TRBV29-1 and TRBJ1-1, is SAVISQKPSRDICQRGTSLTIQCQVDSQVTMMFWYRQQPGQSLTLIATANQGSEATYESGFVIDKFPISRPNLTFSTLTVSNMSPEDSSIYLCSVQTNTEAFFGQGTRLTVV.

The chain uses TRBV27 and TRBJ2-2; D gene uncertain. Germline CDR1 MNHEY, CDR2 SMNVEV (reference sequence). Trimming cost V 5 bases and J 1 base, with 5 bases left between them. The CDR3 is 13 amino acids. The CDR3: CASSGENTGELFF. In nucleotides, the CDR3 is TGTGCCAGCAGTGGAGAGAACACCGGGGAGCTGTTTTTT.

This clonotype was detected only a few times. The rearrangement joins TRBV12-3 or TRBV12-4 to TRBJ2-7; D is perhaps TRBD1 or TRBD2 (5 bases each). V lost 6 bases and J 6 bases, leaving 12 bases between the germline ends. This CDR3 spans 12 amino acids. The CDR3 region is CASRWGAGEQYF. CDR3 sequence (DNA): TGTGCCAGCAGGTGGGGCGCGGGCGAGCAGTACTTC.

This clonotype has more than one count but fewer than ten. The J gene is TRBJ1-6, the V gene TRBV6-5, with 12 bases lining up with TRBD1. V was pared by 1 base and J by 4 bases, with 5 bases of the junction left unmatched. The CDR3 sequence is 18 residues long. Germline V lookup: CDR1 MNHEY, CDR2 SVGAGI. The chain's CDR3 is CASSYFLGQGAYNSPLHF. In nucleotides, the CDR3 is TGTGCCAGCAGTTACTTTTTGGGACAGGGGGCGTATAATTCACCCCTCCACTTT.

This clonotype was detected only a few times. Germline and junction disagree at one end, which may indicate a read error. The V call is TRBV7-7, the J call TRBJ2-1; 12 positions match TRBD1. The CDR3 runs 15 residues. Germline-derived CDR1 and CDR2 are SSHAT and FNYEAQ (reference sequence). CDR3 DNA sequence: TGTGCTAGCAGCTTAAAGGGACAGGGGGCGGATGAGCAGTTCTTC. As protein: CASSLKGQGADEQFF.

The V call is TRBV6-5, the J call TRBJ2-2; possibly TRBD1 for D (5 bases). Germline loops: CDR1 MNHEY, CDR2 SVGAGI. CDR3 size: 14 residues. Trimming took off 5 bases at V and 5 bases at J, with 12 bases between the two ends. CDR3 in amino acids: CASSTTDLTGELFF. The CDR3 bases are TGTGCCAGCAGTACGACAGATTTAACCGGGGAGCTGTTTTTT.

This clonotype appeared a single time. A read error may explain this, as a much larger clone is one base away. The gene calls are TRBV7-2 and TRBJ2-3, with no clear D. Deletions cut 4 bases from V and 2 bases from J, with 13 bases between. The CDR3 has 15 amino acids. Germline V CDR1 and CDR2: SGHTA, FQGNSA. The DNA for the CDR3 is TGTGCCAGCAGCTCTATAAACCTGACCACAGATACGCAGTATTTT. This codes for CASSSINLTTDTQYF. Full variable domain (remainder filled in from reference TRBV7-2 and TRBJ2-3): GAGVSQSPSNKVTEKGKDVELRCDPISGHTALYWYRQSLGQGLEFLIYFQGNSAPDKSGLPSDRFSAERTGGSVSTLTIQRTQQEDSAVYLCASSSINLTTDTQYFGPGTRLTVL.

The chain employs TRBV28 and TRBJ2-5; D is undetermined. This CDR3 spans 11 amino acids. In germline, CDR1 is MDHEN, CDR2 SYDVKM. V lost 8 bases and J lost 5, with 9 bases in between. CDR3 sequence: CASQARETQYF. The CDR3 nucleotides are TGTGCCAGCCAGGCCCGGGAGACCCAGTACTTC.

V usage is TRBV12-3 or TRBV12-4 and J usage is TRBJ1-1; D is possibly TRBD1 (5 bases). Trimming took off 3 bases at V and 4 bases at J, with 12 bases between the two ends. This CDR3 is 14 amino acids long. The CDR3 is CASSLNGAATEAFF. As DNA, the CDR3 is TGTGCCAGCAGTTTGAATGGGGCGGCCACTGAAGCTTTCTTT.

This clonotype was recorded a few times. The rearrangement links TRBV6-6 to TRBJ2-7; TRBD2 aligns across 9 bases. V gave up 6 bases and J gave up 2 bases; unmatched junction bases: 2. CDR3 length: 13 amino acids. CDR1 MNHNY and CDR2 SVGAGI come from the germline V gene (reference sequence). CDR3 sequence reads: CASRIAGAYEQYV. Written as DNA, the CDR3 is TGTGCCAGCAGGATAGCGGGGGCCTACGAGCAGTACGTC.